This TCR beta chain is from a study of regulatory T cells in long-lasting Graves disease. This clonotype was seen repeatedly, ten times or more. Antigen specificity is unknown. The sample's time point: persistent/refractory GD, antithyroid drugs over 5 years with positive TRAb. PBMC-extracted RNA yielded the TCR library. General study points: Accuracy was perhaps lowered by the small sample size.

The V end lost 5 bases, the J end lost 3 bases, and 14 bases lay between the germline ends. Germline assignment: CDR1 MNHNS and CDR2 SASEGT. The CDR3 loop spans 16 amino acids. The TCR beta library used iRepertoire HTBI primers with Arm-PCR amplification of CDR3. Each CDR3 protein gets one entry after TCRdb re-called the multiplex PCR reads with MiXCR. The table has around 400,000 distinct CDR3 sequences, around 24% seen once. The chain joins TRBV6-1 to TRBJ2-6; D remains unclear. The TCR sequence derives from a female donor with Graves disease. The source was peripheral blood mononuclear cells (PBMCs), collected when the disease was refractory, from a patient treated with antithyroid drugs. The CDR3 sequence is CASSHYAGFGANVLTF. For the CDR3, the DNA is TGTGCCAGCAGTCATTACGCCGGTTTTGGGGCCAACGTCCTGACTTTC.